The T cell receptor (beta chain) described here comes from a study of TIL therapy for anti-PD-1-resistant metastatic lung cancer. About the study: Tumor harvest preceded PD-1/PD-L1 blockade, followed by nivolumab treatment. Median tumor PD-L1 proportion score was roughly 5.8%.

Noted time point: pre-treatment sample, taken before nivolumab and TIL therapy. V was shortened by 0 bases and J by 6 bases, with 6 bases between the two germline ends. The length of the CDR3 is 13 residues. CDR1 and CDR2 from the germline V gene are SGHAT and FQNNGV. The libraries were made with immunoSEQ v3. Clones were read by immunoSEQ multiplex PCR, and TCRdb kept only the in-frame ones, dropping some. This sample yields 45,000 to 75,000 clones, of which roughly 66% are seen a single time; around 6.1% belongs to the top ten. In this sample, this clone turned up a few times. Specimen: blood, collected at baseline. The chain combines TRBV11-2 with TRBJ1-5, with unresolved D. This sequence was found in a person aged 25-79 years with non-small cell lung cancer. The CDR3 region is CASSLDMGQPQHF. The DNA of the CDR3 is TGTGCCAGCAGCTTAGATATGGGTCAGCCCCAGCATTTT.